This entry lists 9 T cell receptor beta chains sequenced from one sample in a study of T cell repertoires in aging, cancer and after chemotherapy. A mixed TRB-A/B primer pool amplified rearranged TRB by multiplex touch-down PCR. TCRdb passed the multiplex PCR reads through MiXCR, listing each CDR3 protein once. Of several thousand distinct CDR3 sequences listed, under 25% were seen once; the top ten hold around 9.7%. Amplification of TCR beta used genomic DNA extracted from peripheral blood. The sample consisted of blood. These receptors all stem from a human donor in good health.

Judged by abundance, this clonotype is medium-sized. The genes are TRBV19 and TRBJ2-7, with a possible D match to TRBD2 (6 bases). This CDR3 comprises 17 residues. V was cut by 4 bases and J by 4 bases, with 23 bases left in between. Germline V gives CDR1 LNHDA, CDR2 SQIVND (reference sequence). This CDR3 is CASSRGTDLTRYYEQYF. Here the CDR3 DNA reads TGTGCCAGTAGTAGGGGGACGGACCTGACTAGATATTACGAGCAGTACTTC. Full variable domain (rest looked up from reference TRBV19 and TRBJ2-7): DGGITQSPKYLFRKEGQNVTLSCEQNLNHDAMYWYRQDPGQGLRLIYYSQIVNDFQKGDIAEGYSVSREKKESFPLTVTSAQKNPTAFYLCASSRGTDLTRYYEQYFGPGTRLTVT.

A remark on this clonotype: A much larger clonotype is one base distant, so this may be a read error. The gene calls are TRBV5-6 and TRBJ1-5, with D possibly being TRBD1 (6 bases). V lost 3 bases and J 2 bases, leaving 15 bases between the germline ends. The length of the CDR3 is 16 residues. Looked up from germline, CDR1 is SGHDT and CDR2 is YYEEEE. The CDR3 coding sequence is TGTGCCAGCAGCTCGTTCAGGGGCCGGGGCAATCAGCCCCAGCATTTT. Amino acid sequence: CASSSFRGRGNQPQHF.

Sample share makes this clonotype medium-sized (0.01 to 0.1%). An end of the junction does not agree with germline; a read error may underlie this. CDR3 nucleotides: TGTGCCAGTAGTGTAGACTCTGGGGCCAACGTCCTGACTTTC. Protein sequence: CASSVDSGANVLTF. The V and J genes are TRBV19 and TRBJ2-6; D is unclear. This CDR3 contains 14 residues. Germline CDR1 LNHDA, CDR2 SQIVND (reference sequence).

About this clonotype itself: A much larger clone lies a single base off, so this may be a read error. The chain links TRBV6-1 to TRBJ1-1, with D perhaps matching TRBD1 (6 bases). This CDR3 region has 14 residues. Per germline, CDR1 MNHNS and CDR2 SASEGT. Trimming left V 1 base short and J 6 bases short, with 12 bases between. CDR3 nucleotides: TGTGCCAGCAGTGAAGATACAGGGTGGGCTGAAGCTTTCTTT. The encoded protein is CASSEDTGWAEAFF.

This chain connects TRBV5-1 to TRBJ2-6; TRBD1 matches at 11 bases. The CDR3 has 16 residues. Trimming at V came to 4 bases and at J to 6 bases, leaving 6 bases not matched to a gene. Germline V lookup: CDR1 SGHRS, CDR2 YFSETQ. CDR3 in DNA: TGCGCCAGCAGCAGGGACAGGGGGGCTGTGGCCAACGTCCTGACTTTC. Its translation: CASSRDRGAVANVLTF.

This clonotype was seen a few times. V is TRBV5-1 and J is TRBJ2-7, with a tentative D call TRBD1 (6 bases). Trimming took off 5 bases at V and 0 bases at J, with 12 bases between the two ends. The CDR3 has 14 amino acids. Germline V gene data show CDR1 as SGHRS and CDR2 as YFSETQ. The CDR3 nucleotides are TGCGCCAGCAGTCAAACAGGGAACTCCTACGAGCAGTACGTC. As protein: CASSQTGNSYEQYV.

This clonotype is classed as medium-sized. The V and J genes are TRBV5-5 and TRBJ1-3, with D maybe TRBD1 (6 bases). Per germline, CDR1 SGHKS and CDR2 YYEKEE (reference sequence). The V end was cut by 4 bases, the J end by 6 bases, with 14 bases between. The CDR3 is 14 amino acids. CDR3 residues: CASSPTPGENTIYF. Written as DNA, the CDR3 is TGTGCCAGCAGCCCTACCCCAGGGGAAAACACCATATATTTT.

This clonotype was seen more than once but under ten times. The chain has TRBV12-5 and TRBJ2-2; D not resolved. Germline assignment: CDR1 LGHNT and CDR2 FRNRAP. The CDR3 has 13 residues. With 2 bases removed from V and 1 base from J, the gap between germline ends came to 2 bases. The CDR3 DNA follows: TGTGCTAGTGGTTTGTTGAACACCGGGGAGCTGTTTTTT. Its protein product is CASGLLNTGELFF.

By sample fraction, this clonotype is medium-sized. The gene calls are TRBV7-9 and TRBJ1-1, with D perhaps matching TRBD1 (5 bases). The CDR3 runs 15 residues. Trimming left V 4 bases short and J 5 bases short, with 17 bases between. CDR1 is SEHNR and CDR2 is FQNEAQ in the germline V gene (reference sequence). CDR3 sequence reads: CASSSVQRGWTEAFF. CDR3 nucleotide sequence: TGTGCCAGCAGCTCCGTACAGAGGGGCTGGACTGAAGCTTTCTTT.